These 19 T cell receptor beta chains were sequenced from one sample in a study of shared clonotypes between healthy human individuals. Profiled with immunoSEQ multiplex PCR; TCRdb holds only in-frame clones, not every one. Of roughly 400,000 clones detected, roughly 96% appear once; the ten largest clones hold approximately 0.3%. Source material: memory CD8+ T cells sorted from blood. The subset is: CD45RO+ cells pooled with CCR7-negative TemRA cells. The receptor set was obtained from a young man in good health.

The chain carries TRBV20-1 and TRBJ2-7, with TRBD2 matching 7 bases. The J segment lost 4 bases and the V segment lost 8 bases, leaving 5 bases of the junction unmatched. The CDR3 runs to 11 residues. CDR1 and CDR2 (germline): DFQATT, SNEGSKA (reference sequence). The CDR3, as DNA: TGCAGTCTCCCGGGAGGATACGAGCAGTACTTC. Its protein product is CSLPGGYEQYF.

This chain links TRBV29-1 with TRBJ2-1; TRBD2 matches 10 bases. The V gene end was trimmed by 4 bases and the J gene end by 5 bases; junction bases not matched to a gene: 14. Germline V gene lookup returns CDR1 SQVTM and CDR2 ANQGSEA. The length of the CDR3 is 17 residues. The CDR3 DNA sequence: TGCAGCGTTGTGGGATGGAGCGGGAGGGCCTATGACAATGAGCAGTTCTTC. Encoded protein: CSVVGWSGRAYDNEQFF.

The rearrangement uses TRBV5-1 and TRBJ2-6, with a weak D call TRBD2 (5 bases). The V gene lost 1 base and the J gene lost 0 bases, with 8 bases spanning the gap. From germline, CDR1 is SGHRS and CDR2 YFSETQ. CDR3 length equals 16 residues. The CDR3: CASSLPGLSGANVLTF. CDR3 nucleotide sequence: TGCGCCAGCAGCTTGCCCGGACTCTCTGGGGCCAACGTCCTGACTTTC.

This chain joins TRBV7-9 and TRBJ1-3, with a weak D call TRBD1 (5 bases). This CDR3 region has 16 residues. Trimming took 4 bases from V and 0 from J, leaving 13 bases between them. Germline assignment: CDR1 SEHNR and CDR2 FQNEAQ (reference sequence). This CDR3 is CASSYRQSFSGNTIYF. CDR3 DNA: TGTGCCAGCAGCTACCGACAGTCCTTCTCTGGAAACACCATATATTTT.

The rearrangement links TRBV28 to TRBJ1-2; D may be TRBD1 (5 bases). Germline-derived CDR1 and CDR2 are MDHEN and SYDVKM. This CDR3 is built from 12 residues. V was trimmed by 3 bases and J by 8 bases, leaving 10 bases between them. CDR3 in amino acids: CASSLVRGGYTF. The CDR3, as DNA: TGTGCCAGCAGTTTGGTACGGGGGGGCTACACCTTC.

The V call is TRBV28, the J call TRBJ1-1; no clear D. The CDR3 runs 13 residues. The V end was cut by 6 bases, the J end by 2 bases, with 10 bases between. The germline CDR1 and CDR2 sequences are MDHEN and SYDVKM. This CDR3 is CASSYRPNTEAFF. For the CDR3, the DNA is TGTGCCAGCAGCTACCGACCCAACACTGAAGCTTTCTTT.

This clone was seen once. This rearrangement joins TRBV28 to TRBJ2-5; D is perhaps TRBD2 (6 bases). V gave up 7 bases and J gave up 4 bases, with 22 bases separating them. CDR3 length: 16 residues. Per the germline V gene, CDR1 is MDHEN and CDR2 is SYDVKM. The CDR3: CASTRSSEGPGETQYF. The CDR3 DNA follows: TGTGCCAGCACCAGATCGTCGGAGGGCCCCGGAGAGACCCAGTACTTC.

The chain links TRBV19 to TRBJ1-2, with 7 bases lining up with TRBD1. The CDR3 loop spans 13 amino acids. In germline, CDR1 is LNHDA, CDR2 SQIVND (reference sequence). The ends lost 5 bases at V and 4 bases at J; junction bases unmatched: 4. CDR3 coding DNA: TGTGCCAGTAGTTGGGGACAGACCTATGGCTACACCTTC. It codes for CASSWGQTYGYTF. Together with reference TRBV19 and TRBJ1-2, the CDR3 gives the full variable domain: DGGITQSPKYLFRKEGQNVTLSCEQNLNHDAMYWYRQDPGQGLRLIYYSQIVNDFQKGDIAEGYSVSREKKESFPLTVTSAQKNPTAFYLCASSWGQTYGYTFGSGTRLTVV.

In regard to this clone: An end of the junction does not agree with germline; a read error may underlie this. The chain employs TRBV7-7 and TRBJ2-3; TRBD2 is a possible D gene (5 bases). This CDR3 has 16 amino acids. Germline CDR1 reads SSHAT; CDR2 reads FNYEAQ (reference sequence). CDR3: CASSPRIATSTDTQYF. Here the CDR3 DNA reads TGTGCTAGCAGCCCGCGTATAGCGACCAGCACAGATACGCAGTATTTT.

J is TRBJ1-4 and V is TRBV5-1; 7 nucleotides agree with TRBD1. J gave up 4 bases and V 0 bases, and 12 bases lay outside the gene matches. The germline CDR1 and CDR2 sequences are SGHRS and YFSETQ. The CDR3 is 18 residues long. The CDR3 DNA reads as TGCGCCAGCAGCTTGGGTCGCCACCGGGACAGTCTTAATGAAAAACTGTTTTTT. It yields the protein CASSLGRHRDSLNEKLFF.

The gene calls are TRBV14 and TRBJ2-7; TRBD1 matches 7 bases. The CDR3 is 16 amino acids. V was clipped by 3 bases and J by 2 bases; unmatched bases: 10. Germline assignment: CDR1 SGHDN and CDR2 FVKESK. The DNA of the CDR3 is TGTGCCAGCAGCCACCTCGGACAGGCCATGACCTACGAGCAGTACTTC. Protein sequence: CASSHLGQAMTYEQYF.

The CDR3: CASSIDQAQYQPQHF. Here the CDR3 DNA reads TGTGCCAGTAGTATAGATCAGGCACAGTATCAGCCCCAGCATTTT. V gene TRBV19 combines with J gene TRBJ1-5; unclear D gene. The CDR3 has 15 residues. The germline V and J ends were trimmed by 0 bases and 5 bases, with 11 bases remaining between them. Germline V gene lookup returns CDR1 LNHDA and CDR2 SQIVND (reference sequence).

As regards this clone: This same CDR3 is encoded by further DNA sequences in the sample. This chain uses TRBV5-1 with TRBJ2-5; the match to TRBD2 covers 8 bases. Losses at the gene ends were 3 bases for V and 2 bases for J; bases not matched to a gene: 3. This CDR3 contains 14 residues. The germline CDR1 and CDR2 sequences are SGHRS and YFSETQ. CDR3 nucleotide sequence: TGCGCCAGCAGCTCCACTAGCGGACAAGAGACCCAGTACTTC. As protein: CASSSTSGQETQYF.

The V call is TRBV9, the J call TRBJ2-1; D might be TRBD2 (6 bases). The CDR3 is 13 residues long. Germline loops: CDR1 SGDLS, CDR2 YYNGEE. Trimming shortened V by 3 bases and J by 8 bases, and 12 bases separated the two germline ends. The CDR3 DNA reads TGTGCCAGCAGCGGGAGGGCCGCCGATGAGCAGTTCTTC. Protein product: CASSGRAADEQFF.

The rearrangement uses TRBV18 and TRBJ2-5; 11 nucleotides agree with TRBD1. After removal of 5 bases from V and 4 bases from J, the junction contained 0 bases not matched to a gene. This CDR3 comprises 13 residues. The germline CDR1 and CDR2 sequences are KGHSH and LQKENI. The CDR3 coding sequence is TGTGCCAGCTCAGGGACAGGGGGAGAGACCCAGTACTTC. Protein sequence: CASSGTGGETQYF.

This chain joins TRBV5-1 and TRBJ1-2; perhaps TRBD1 as D (6 bases). CDR1 SGHRS and CDR2 YFSETQ come from the germline V gene. The ends were cut back, 1 base at V and 5 bases at J, with 15 bases in the middle. The CDR3 is 15 amino acids. CDR3 coding DNA: TGCGCCAGCAGCTTGAGCGGGGGCGAGGAGTATGGCTACACCTTC. It yields the protein CASSLSGGEEYGYTF.

The chain's CDR3 is CASSLLGNTEAFF. The CDR3 DNA follows: TGCGCCAGCAGCTTGCTCGGGAACACTGAAGCTTTCTTT. The chain couples TRBV5-1 to TRBJ1-1; D not certain. The CDR3 spans 13 residues. Germline assignment: CDR1 SGHRS and CDR2 YFSETQ. V was clipped by 1 base and J by 1 base, with 5 bases between them.

This clone was seen once. This chain links TRBV27 with TRBJ2-4; tentative D call: TRBD1 (6 bases). Germline V gene lookup returns CDR1 MNHEY and CDR2 SMNVEV (reference sequence). Between the trimmed V and J ends, which lost 6 bases and 0 bases, there was a span of 12 bases. The CDR3 contains 15 residues. The CDR3 sequence is CASSQGTLAKNIQYF. DNA for the CDR3: TGTGCCAGCAGCCAAGGGACACTAGCCAAAAACATTCAGTACTTC.

A word on this clone: At one end, the junction sequence differs from germline, possibly due to a read error. The rearrangement joins TRBV28 to TRBJ2-7; 13 bases map to TRBD2. This CDR3 is 12 amino acids long. Germline V gene lookup returns CDR1 MDHEN and CDR2 SYDVKM. The CDR3: CRVGTSGILGSF. Here the CDR3 DNA reads TGTAGGGTAGGGACTAGCGGGATTCTTGGTAGCTTC.